This is a list of T cell receptor beta chains from one sample in a study of cytomegalovirus exposure and HLA in healthy donors. The repertoire was sequenced with immunoSEQ multiplex PCR; TCRdb's copy has only in-frame clones and lacks some. Among roughly 170,000 clones, roughly 84% were seen once, and the ten largest hold 1.5%. The sequencing sample was made of PBMCs. The receptors derive from a male donor in good health and CMV-seronegative. The conserved cysteine and the conserved F or W are not part of the CDR3 here. Size tells how often a clone was seen (once, few, many) or the class of an expanded clone, and some rows leave it out.

J,size,V,CDR3
TRBJ2-1,.,TRBV4-1,ASSSGVGPDYNEQF
TRBJ2-4,.,TRBV4-3,ASSPGLGPRKNIQY
TRBJ2-7,.,TRBV6-6,ASIDRGVNEQY
TRBJ2-2,.,TRBV7-9,ASSSPRGWGRNTGELF
TRBJ2-3,once,TRBV28,ASSFFASGTDTQY
TRBJ1-1,.,TRBV4-1,ASSQVGEGRTEAF
TRBJ2-5,.,TRBV6-1,ASVEGVRSQETQY
TRBJ2-1,.,TRBV7-3,ASSLAGQGPGRNEQF
TRBJ2-2,.,TRBV5-5,ASSFTGAGGELF
TRBJ2-7,.,TRBV5-1,ASSPTSGRALEQY
TRBJ2-7,.,TRBV28,ASSSTPGQGAYEQY
TRBJ2-4,.,TRBV9,ASSSPAWDTQY
TRBJ1-5,once,TRBV6-1,ASSLTGVFNQPQH
TRBJ1-5,.,TRBV11-1,ASSQGENQPQH
TRBJ2-5,.,TRBV9,ASSAMTGGQETQY
TRBJ2-7,.,TRBV6-1,ASSELRGSGQY
TRBJ1-4,once,TRBV6-1,ASSPRRGTEKLF
TRBJ1-1,.,TRBV4-1,ASSQAAGGNTEAF
TRBJ1-1,.,TRBV7-2,ASSLGQKNTEAF
TRBJ1-4,.,TRBV2,ASRVGQPNEKLF
TRBJ2-7,.,TRBV7-9,ASSSPGAYEQY
TRBJ1-2,.,TRBV27,ASSPRTGRNYGYT
TRBJ2-2,.,TRBV19,ASSSETGELF
TRBJ1-1,.,TRBV9,ASSVARGGNTEAF
TRBJ2-1,.,TRBV28,ASSRQGEQF
TRBJ2-7,few,TRBV11-2,ASSAGGARSEQY
TRBJ2-7,few,TRBV5-6,ASNSLNQGQDLYEQY
TRBJ2-2,.,TRBV29-1,SVTRLAGDTGELF
TRBJ2-5,.,TRBV5-6,ASSLWLAGLETQY
TRBJ1-2,.,TRBV7-3,ASSSLGRAVLPYGYT
TRBJ1-2,.,TRBV18,ASSRGGGSDGYT
TRBJ1-2,.,TRBV13,ASSLGTGDYGYT
TRBJ2-3,.,TRBV6-4,ASSEKRRDTDTQY
TRBJ1-1,few,TRBV7-9,SSSRDRANTEAF
TRBJ2-1,.,TRBV2,ASSSRTGGVAGQYNEQF
TRBJ2-5,few,TRBV19,ASSPEGRGSETQY
TRBJ2-3,.,TRBV4-1,ASSQPGTTIADTQY